The next 31 T cell receptor beta chains were all read from a single sample in a study of vaccination effects on CD4 cells after COVID-19. No cognate antigen is known for these TCRs. Sequencing was performed with immunoSEQ multiplex PCR; in TCRdb, only in-frame clones are kept and a portion is missing. The sample has tens of thousands of clones, 65% to 85% seen once. Using viral peptide pools, the ViraFEST assay grew out antigen-specific CD4+ T cells prior to sequencing. Upon completion of 10 to 11 days in culture, CD4+ T cells were isolated. Sequencing was performed on CD4+ T cells from PBMCs cultured with HCoV-229E spike peptides, taken before COVID-19 vaccination. The receptors come from a human donor who received a COVID-19 vaccine.

The J gene is TRBJ1-1, the V gene TRBV6-5, with TRBD1 as a possible D gene (5 bases). The CDR3 extends over 12 amino acids. CDR1 and CDR2 (germline): MNHEY, SVGAGI. Trimming cost V 10 bases and J 3 bases, with 12 bases left between them. DNA of the CDR3: TGTGCCACCTGGGACGGACACACTGAAGCTTTCTTT. Its protein product is CATWDGHTEAFF.

This clone was recorded only once. The J gene is TRBJ2-3, the V gene TRBV7-2, with 9 bases matching TRBD2. Trimming at V came to 2 bases and at J to 3 bases, leaving 3 bases not matched to a gene. The germline V gene encodes CDR1 SGHTA and CDR2 FQGNSA. The CDR3 contains 15 residues. CDR3 nucleotide sequence: TGTGCCAGCAGCTTATTTAGCGGGAGTACAGATACGCAGTATTTT. Amino acids: CASSLFSGSTDTQYF.

This clone is labeled as medium-sized. The chain couples TRBV5-1 to TRBJ1-3; 12 bases are a match to TRBD1. Per germline, CDR1 SGHRS and CDR2 YFSETQ. The CDR3 totals 19 residues. J gave up 6 bases and V 1 base, and 14 bases lay outside the gene matches. CDR3 sequence: CASSLTTPGQGAHSNTIYF. The CDR3 DNA is TGCGCCAGCAGCTTGACCACGCCGGGACAGGGGGCGCATTCAAACACCATATATTTT.

This clone was observed once. The genes are TRBV3-1 (or the pseudogene TRBV3-2) and TRBJ2-7; TRBD2 is a possible D gene (6 bases). This CDR3 has 11 residues. V lost 8 bases to trimming and J lost 6 bases, with 11 bases between them. Germline V gene data show CDR1 as LGHDT and CDR2 as YNNKEL (reference sequence). CDR3 in DNA: TGTGCCAGCGGGGGGTCGGTCGAGCAGTACTTC. Translated, it gives CASGGSVEQYF.

The chain links TRBV29-1 to TRBJ2-5; weak D call: TRBD1 (6 bases). Looked up from germline, CDR1 is SQVTM and CDR2 is ANQGSEA. With 3 bases removed from V and 4 bases from J, the gap between germline ends came to 12 bases. CDR3 size: 13 residues. CDR3 sequence reads: CSVDLGAGETQYF. The CDR3 DNA is TGCAGCGTTGATTTGGGGGCCGGAGAGACCCAGTACTTC.

V and J are TRBV6-5 and TRBJ1-5, with D maybe TRBD1 (6 bases). The CDR3 sequence is 15 residues long. The V end lost 5 bases, the J end lost 3 bases, and 14 bases lay between the germline ends. CDR1 is MNHEY, CDR2 SVGAGI, per germline. CDR3 coding DNA: TGTGCCAGCAGTCAAACAGGGTTCGACAATCAGCCCCAGCATTTT. This gives the protein CASSQTGFDNQPQHF.

This clone was detected only a few times. V usage is TRBV2 and J usage is TRBJ1-3; TRBD1 agrees at 7 bases. Trimming cost V 6 bases and J 6 bases; bases outside gene matches: 14. Per the germline V gene, CDR1 is SNHLY and CDR2 is FYNNEI. This CDR3 spans 16 amino acids. As DNA, the CDR3 is TGTGCCAGCAGATATAGACCGGGACAGAACTTAAACACCATATATTTT. This translates into CASRYRPGQNLNTIYF. Looking up the rest from reference TRBV2 and TRBJ1-3 gives the full variable domain: EPEVTQTPSHQVTQMGQEVILRCVPISNHLYFYWYRQILGQKVEFLVSFYNNEISEKSEIFDDQFSVERPDGSNFTLKIRSTKLEDSAMYFCASRYRPGQNLNTIYFGEGSWLTVV.

This chain uses TRBV19 with TRBJ1-2, with TRBD1 matching 8 bases. From germline, CDR1 is LNHDA and CDR2 SQIVND (reference sequence). The junction had 8 bases not matched to a gene; V was cut back by 1 base and J by 4 bases. CDR3 length: 16 amino acids. The DNA of the CDR3 is TGTGCCAGTAGTATAGGAGGACAGGGTGGTTTCTATGGCTACACCTTC. It codes for CASSIGGQGGFYGYTF.

This chain uses TRBV6-2 or TRBV6-3 with TRBJ1-4, with a possible D match to TRBD1 (5 bases). Germline values: CDR1 MNHEY, CDR2 SVGEGT. V dropped 0 bases and J dropped 4 bases, with 15 bases sitting between them. CDR3 size: 17 residues. CDR3 in amino acids: CASSYSNPGRFNEKLFF. Written as DNA, the CDR3 is TGTGCCAGCAGTTACTCAAATCCGGGGCGGTTTAATGAAAAACTGTTTTTT.

J is TRBJ1-1 and V is TRBV19; 11 positions match TRBD1. This CDR3 is built from 17 residues. With 1 base clipped from V and 4 bases from J, the junction kept 8 bases outside the gene matches. Germline CDR1 LNHDA, CDR2 SQIVND (reference sequence). CDR3 DNA: TGTGCCAGTAGTATAGGTCCGGGACAGGGGGGACCCACTGAAGCTTTCTTT. Translation gives CASSIGPGQGGPTEAFF.

The genes are TRBV5-5 and TRBJ2-3, with D unresolved. V lost 4 bases to trimming and J lost 6 bases, with 6 bases between them. CDR1 is SGHKS and CDR2 is YYEKEE in the germline V gene (reference sequence). The CDR3 loop spans 11 amino acids. Written as DNA, the CDR3 is TGTGCCAGCAGCCCCTCCGATACGCAGTATTTT. Protein product: CASSPSDTQYF.

V usage is TRBV5-1 and J usage is TRBJ2-7; D is undetermined. The CDR3 is 12 amino acids. Trimming pared 2 bases from V and 6 bases from J, leaving 9 bases between. CDR1 is SGHRS and CDR2 is YFSETQ in the germline V gene. The CDR3 protein is CASSLGSSEQYF. As DNA, the CDR3 is TGCGCCAGCAGCTTAGGGTCTTCCGAGCAGTACTTC.

This clone showed up just once. The chain is built from TRBV7-2 and TRBJ2-3; 8 positions agree with TRBD2. V shed 5 bases and J 4 bases; nucleotides not matched to a gene: 8. The CDR3 length is 15 residues. Germline CDR1 reads SGHTA; CDR2 reads FQGNSA. Here the CDR3 reads CASSPGTSWADTQYF. CDR3 nucleotide sequence: TGTGCCAGCAGCCCGGGGACTAGTTGGGCAGATACGCAGTATTTT. The full variable domain, with the rest looked up from reference TRBV7-2 and TRBJ2-3, is GAGVSQSPSNKVTEKGKDVELRCDPISGHTALYWYRQSLGQGLEFLIYFQGNSAPDKSGLPSDRFSAERTGGSVSTLTIQRTQQEDSAVYLCASSPGTSWADTQYFGPGTRLTVL.

This clone appeared a few times. The chain links TRBV11-2 to TRBJ1-1; a possible D gene is TRBD1 (6 bases). CDR3 length equals 15 residues. Germline V CDR1 and CDR2: SGHAT, FQNNGV. Between the trimmed V and J ends, which lost 0 bases and 4 bases, there was a span of 12 bases. The CDR3, as DNA: TGTGCCAGCAGCTTAGAATGGGGGCAAGGCACTGAAGCTTTCTTT. This encodes CASSLEWGQGTEAFF.

The chain uses TRBV21-1 and TRBJ1-4. TRBV21-1 is shown as a pseudogene. The CDR3 extends over 14 amino acids. CDR3 in amino acids: CASSKNLGNEKLFF. CDR3 in DNA: TGTGCCAGCAGCAAAAATTTGGGGAATGAAAAACTGTTTTTT.

The chain links TRBV5-6 to TRBJ1-1; a possible D gene is TRBD1 (6 bases). V was cut by 2 bases and J by 1 base, with 15 bases left in between. This CDR3 has 16 residues. Germline loops: CDR1 SGHDT, CDR2 YYEEEE. CDR3 sequence (DNA): TGTGCCAGCAGCTTATATCCGGGACACCAGAACACTGAAGCTTTCTTT. Residues: CASSLYPGHQNTEAFF.

J is TRBJ2-2 and V is TRBV7-2, with TRBD2 matching over 12 bases. The CDR3 is 17 amino acids. V gave up 0 bases and J gave up 6 bases; unmatched junction bases: 5. Germline V gene sequence: CDR1 SGHTA, CDR2 FQGNSA. In nucleotides, the CDR3 is TGTGCCAGCAGCTTAGCTCTCCTAGCGGGAGGGCCCGGGGAGCTGTTTTTT. This encodes CASSLALLAGGPGELFF.

The chain's CDR3 is CSASVQGSYEQYF. In nucleotides, the CDR3 is TGCAGTGCTAGTGTCCAGGGATCTTACGAGCAGTACTTC. The V gene is TRBV20-1, the J gene TRBJ2-7; a weak D match, TRBD1 (5 bases). CDR1 is DFQATT, CDR2 SNEGSKA, per germline (reference sequence). Trimming took 3 bases from V and 4 from J, leaving 13 bases between them. This CDR3 spans 13 amino acids.

The V and J genes are TRBV3-1 (or the pseudogene TRBV3-2) and TRBJ2-5; no firm D call. This CDR3 has 13 amino acids. Germline V gene data show CDR1 as LGHDT and CDR2 as YNNKEL (reference sequence). Trimming removed 1 base at V and 2 bases at J, with 5 bases between. The CDR3: CASSQVKQETQYF. CDR3 sequence (DNA): TGTGCCAGCAGCCAAGTCAAGCAAGAGACCCAGTACTTC.

The chain carries TRBV3-1 (or the pseudogene TRBV3-2) and TRBJ2-2; 10 bases fit TRBD2. This CDR3 has 17 amino acids. V shed 0 bases and J 1 base; nucleotides not matched to a gene: 2. Germline V gives CDR1 LGHDT, CDR2 YNNKEL (reference sequence). The DNA of the CDR3 is TGTGCCAGCAGCCAAGATGGACTAGCGGAGAACACCGGGGAGCTGTTTTTT. Protein sequence: CASSQDGLAENTGELFF.

V and J are TRBV12-3 or TRBV12-4 and TRBJ1-1; the D is unclear. This CDR3 is 13 amino acids long. The V and J ends lost 6 bases and 3 bases respectively, with 11 bases between them. The DNA of the CDR3 is TGTGCCAGCAGCCCCTTTGGGGACACTGAAGCTTTCTTT. It is translated as CASSPFGDTEAFF.

The V call is TRBV3-1 (or the pseudogene TRBV3-2), the J call TRBJ2-5, with 9 bases matching TRBD1. Per the germline V gene, CDR1 is LGHDT and CDR2 is YNNKEL (reference sequence). With 6 bases clipped from V and 5 bases from J, the junction kept 4 bases outside the gene matches. The CDR3 is 13 residues long. CDR3 DNA: TGTGCCAGCAGTACAGGGGGCTTGGAGACCCAGTACTTC. It specifies CASSTGGLETQYF.

This clone is labeled large. The chain links TRBV7-2 to TRBJ2-7; D not certain. The V gene lost 4 bases and the J gene lost 2 bases, with 12 bases spanning the gap. CDR3 length: 14 amino acids. Germline-derived CDR1 and CDR2 are SGHTA and FQGNSA. As DNA, the CDR3 is TGTGCCAGCAGCTCTTACCAGAAAACCTACGAGCAGTACTTC. It specifies CASSSYQKTYEQYF.

J is TRBJ2-7 and V is TRBV11-2; possibly TRBD1 for D (6 bases). Germline V gene data show CDR1 as SGHAT and CDR2 as FQNNGV. V shed 5 bases and J shed 4 bases, with 12 bases lying between them. The CDR3 has 13 amino acids. CDR3 nucleotide sequence: TGTGCCAGCAGCGCGGACAGAGCGTACGAGCAGTACTTC. It yields the protein CASSADRAYEQYF.

This clone was counted a few times. The chain recombines TRBV4-1 with TRBJ1-1; D possibly corresponds to TRBD1 (6 bases). Looked up from germline, CDR1 is MGHRA and CDR2 is YSYEKL. Trimming left V 3 bases short and J 4 bases short, with 18 bases between. CDR3 length equals 16 residues. This CDR3 is CASSQRGQGRSTEAFF. The CDR3 DNA is TGCGCCAGCAGCCAGAGAGGGCAGGGGCGTAGCACTGAAGCTTTCTTT.

This clone turned up a few times. The V call is TRBV3-1 (or the pseudogene TRBV3-2), the J call TRBJ1-2; 7 positions agree with TRBD1. Germline loops: CDR1 LGHDT, CDR2 YNNKEL (reference sequence). CDR3 length: 13 residues. The J segment lost 4 bases and the V segment lost 1 base, leaving 0 bases of the junction unmatched. CDR3 in amino acids: CASSQGQGYGYTF. In nucleotides, the CDR3 is TGTGCCAGCAGCCAAGGACAGGGCTATGGCTACACCTTC.

This clone has only a few counts. For the CDR3, the DNA is TGTGCCAGCCGGAAAAGGGACAAAAAAGAAAAACTGTTTTTT. Residues: CASRKRDKKEKLFF. This chain uses TRBV7-8 with TRBJ1-4, with D tentatively TRBD1 (6 bases). This CDR3 is built from 14 residues. V gave up 8 bases and J gave up 8 bases, with 18 bases separating them. The V gene's germline CDR1 is SGHVS and CDR2 FQNEAQ.

This rearrangement joins TRBV5-4 to TRBJ2-2; 13 bases fit TRBD2. The V segment lost 1 base and the J segment 6 bases; nucleotides outside the gene matches: 3. The V gene's germline CDR1 is SGHNT and CDR2 YYREEE (reference sequence). CDR3 length: 16 residues. The DNA of the CDR3 is TGTGCCAGCAGCTTGACTAGCGGGAGGGCCGCCGGGGAGCTGTTTTTT. It translates to CASSLTSGRAAGELFF.

This clone occurred once. J is TRBJ2-7 and V is TRBV3-1 (or the pseudogene TRBV3-2); D gene ambiguous. V gave up 2 bases and J gave up 2 bases, with 4 bases separating them. The CDR3 is made up of 12 amino acids. Germline V lookup: CDR1 LGHDT, CDR2 YNNKEL (reference sequence). CDR3 DNA: TGTGCCAGCAGCCAAAATCCCTACGAGCAGTACTTC. It is translated as CASSQNPYEQYF.

The V call is TRBV12-5, the J call TRBJ2-7; TRBD1 aligns across 8 bases. Germline lookup yields CDR1 LGHNT and CDR2 FRNRAP. V gave up 1 base and J gave up 0 bases; unmatched junction bases: 14. This CDR3 comprises 19 residues. CDR3 sequence reads: CASGLASGQEDRYSYEQYF. Here the CDR3 DNA reads TGTGCTAGTGGTTTGGCCTCGGGACAGGAAGACCGCTACTCCTACGAGCAGTACTTC.

The rearrangement joins TRBV10-1 to TRBJ1-3, with 11 bases lining up with TRBD1. This CDR3 is built from 15 residues. Germline V gene sequence: CDR1 WNHNN, CDR2 SYGVQD (reference sequence). The trim removed 5 bases at V and 5 bases at J, leaving 5 bases unmatched. Here the CDR3 reads CASSLGQGARNTIYF. The DNA of the CDR3 is TGCGCCAGCAGTCTCGGACAGGGGGCCAGAAACACCATATATTTT.